These 4 T cell receptor beta chains originate from one sample sequenced in a study of blood T cell repertoires in COVID-19. Clones were read by immunoSEQ multiplex PCR, and TCRdb kept only the in-frame ones, dropping some. The sample yields fewer than 350,000 clones, roughly 88% seen once. The source material was peripheral blood. The source of these receptors is a man between 18 and 29 years old with active or convalescent COVID-19.

J is TRBJ2-7 and V is TRBV7-8; 8 bases align to TRBD2. Trimming removed 8 bases from V and 2 bases from J; junction bases left unmatched: 5. Germline V gives CDR1 SGHVS, CDR2 FQNEAQ. The length of the CDR3 is 13 residues. This CDR3 is CASGIGGAYEQYF. DNA for the CDR3: TGTGCCAGCGGCATCGGGGGGGCCTACGAGCAGTACTTC.

The chain recombines TRBV2 with TRBJ1-2; D unclear. Looked up from germline, CDR1 is SNHLY and CDR2 is FYNNEI. V gave up 3 bases and J gave up 5 bases, with 13 bases separating them. This CDR3 region has 14 residues. DNA of the CDR3: TGTGCCAGCAGTGAGAATGGGGAGGCTTATGGCTACACCTTC. Translated, it gives CASSENGEAYGYTF.

This sequence joins TRBV12-3 or TRBV12-4 and TRBJ2-7, with D unclear. CDR3 length equals 11 residues. The germline V and J ends were trimmed by 5 bases and 3 bases, with 5 bases remaining between them. This chain's CDR3 is CASSPGYEQYF. CDR3 sequence (DNA): TGTGCCAGCAGTCCCGGCTACGAGCAGTACTTC.

The chain joins TRBV7-9 to TRBJ2-5; 11 bases match TRBD1. The CDR3 covers 14 residues. Germline V lookup: CDR1 SEHNR, CDR2 FQNEAQ (reference sequence). V lost 5 bases to trimming and J lost 5 bases; unmatched junction nucleotides: 4. In DNA, the CDR3 is TGTGCCAGCAGCCGGGACAGGGGGACGGAGACCCAGTACTTC. Its translation is CASSRDRGTETQYF. The whole variable domain, remainder taken from reference TRBV7-9 and TRBJ2-5, is DTGVSQNPRHKITKRGQNVTFRCDPISEHNRLYWYRQTLGQGPEFLTYFQNEAQLEKSRLLSDRFSAERPKGSFSTLEIQRTEQGDSAMYLCASSRDRGTETQYFGPGTRLLVL.